The entry below gives a single T cell receptor beta chain sequence along with its context. Its cognate antigen is unknown. Germline trimming cut 6 bases from V and 15 bases from J; bases unmatched to any gene: 6. The CDR3 extends over 11 amino acids. This sample is part of a study of T cell responses to AZD1222 COVID-19 vaccine. Study-level points and caveats: Nearly half of unique spike-specific TCRs reportedly avoided B.1.351 and B.1.1.7 mutated regions. Only a handful of AZD1222 recipients, more than five in all, had baseline seropositivity.

Assay used: immunoSEQ multiplex PCR; TCRdb lists only in-frame clones, some missing. The sample lists under 150,000 clones, 75% to 85% occurring once. This receptor was taken from an adult who received the MenACWY meningococcal vaccine as a control. The source was peripheral blood, collected 28 days after the second dose of the MenACWY control vaccine. The gene calls are TRBV12-3 or TRBV12-4 and TRBJ2-1; the match to TRBD2 covers 9 bases. Here the CDR3 DNA reads TGTGCCAGCAGGTCCGGGACTAGCATGTTCTTC. Its protein is CASRSGTSMFF.